The 20 T cell receptor beta chains given below trace back to one sample, sequenced in a study of control samples from healthy donors and cancer patients. Generated by immunoSEQ multiplex PCR, the TCRdb table keeps only in-frame clones and is missing some. This table holds under 200,000 clones, around 93% found once. The sample taken for sequencing was blood. Source of these receptors: an older woman in good health.

This chain uses TRBV29-1 with TRBJ2-2; D not resolved. The CDR3 has 9 residues. The germline V gene has CDR1 SQVTM and CDR2 ANQGSEA. V gave up 7 bases and J gave up 7 bases, with 4 bases separating them. In nucleotides, the CDR3 is TGCAGCGCCGGCGGGGAGCTGTTTTTT. Translating it yields CSAGGELFF.

The chain links TRBV10-2 to TRBJ1-1, with D perhaps TRBD1 (6 bases). Germline V gene data show CDR1 as WSHSY and CDR2 as SAAADI. The CDR3 sequence is 16 residues long. With 4 bases removed from V and 4 bases from J, the gap between germline ends came to 19 bases. The CDR3 loop reads CASSGSWGGEGTEAFF. The DNA for the CDR3 is TGCGCCAGCAGTGGGTCCTGGGGGGGCGAGGGCACTGAAGCTTTCTTT.

This chain links TRBV2 with TRBJ2-1, with 7 bases lining up with TRBD1. The CDR3 is 14 amino acids. CDR1 and CDR2 from the germline V gene are SNHLY and FYNNEI. Germline trimming cut 7 bases from V and 4 bases from J; bases unmatched to any gene: 7. CDR3 sequence (DNA): TGTGCCAGCACCCTCCAGGGGGTTTACAATGAGCAGTTCTTC. Its translation is CASTLQGVYNEQFF. The variable domain in full, completed from reference TRBV2 and TRBJ2-1, reads EPEVTQTPSHQVTQMGQEVILRCVPISNHLYFYWYRQILGQKVEFLVSFYNNEISEKSEIFDDQFSVERPDGSNFTLKIRSTKLEDSAMYFCASTLQGVYNEQFFGPGTRLTVL.

CDR3 bases: TGTGCCAGCAGCCTATTTATGAACACTGAAGCTTTCTTT. It yields the protein CASSLFMNTEAFF. V gene TRBV5-6 combines with J gene TRBJ1-1; D is unclear. Per the germline V gene, CDR1 is SGHDT and CDR2 is YYEEEE. V lost 4 bases, J lost 0 bases, and 7 bases lay in between. CDR3 length equals 13 residues.

V usage is TRBV10-3 and J usage is TRBJ2-1; TRBD2 aligns across 7 bases. The V segment lost 6 bases and the J segment 6 bases; nucleotides outside the gene matches: 2. Germline CDR1 ENHRY, CDR2 SYGVKD. The CDR3 spans 12 residues. The CDR3 coding sequence is TGTGCCATCAGGCCGGGGGGCAATGAGCAGTTCTTC. This gives the protein CAIRPGGNEQFF.

The J gene is TRBJ1-2, the V gene TRBV6-1; weak D call: TRBD1 (6 bases). This CDR3 contains 18 residues. Germline V CDR1 and CDR2: MNHNS, SASEGT. V dropped 1 base and J dropped 2 bases, with 20 bases sitting between them. CDR3 coding DNA: TGTGCCAGCAGTGAAGAGTCGTTCAGGGGAAGCAGGAACTATGGCTACACCTTC. Protein product: CASSEESFRGSRNYGYTF.

The J gene is TRBJ2-7, the V gene TRBV18, with 7 bases matching TRBD2. V was pared by 2 bases and J by 3 bases, with 4 bases of the junction left unmatched. This CDR3 region has 14 residues. Germline V CDR1 and CDR2: KGHSH, LQKENI. This CDR3 is CASSPTSENYEQYF. As DNA, the CDR3 is TGTGCCAGCTCACCAACTAGCGAGAACTACGAGCAGTACTTC.

The chain links TRBV5-4 to TRBJ1-2, with D hard to call. Germline lookup yields CDR1 SGHNT and CDR2 YYREEE (reference sequence). V dropped 3 bases and J dropped 6 bases, with 6 bases sitting between them. The CDR3 sequence is 11 residues long. CDR3 amino acids: CASSSRDGYTF. CDR3 sequence (DNA): TGTGCCAGCAGCTCCCGGGATGGCTACACCTTC.

The rearrangement links TRBV4-1 to TRBJ2-5; tentative D call: TRBD2 (6 bases). V dropped 4 bases and J dropped 5 bases, with 17 bases sitting between them. There are 15 residues in the CDR3. CDR1 is MGHRA and CDR2 is YSYEKL in the germline V gene. The CDR3 DNA reads TGCGCCAGCAGCCGGATGGGGGGAACCGGGGAGACCCAGTACTTC. Translating gives CASSRMGGTGETQYF.

The V and J genes are TRBV13 and TRBJ1-4; TRBD1 matches at 7 bases. CDR3 length: 14 residues. Germline CDR1 is PRHDT and CDR2 is FYEKMQ (reference sequence). The ends lost 5 bases at V and 7 bases at J; junction bases unmatched: 7. The CDR3 spells CASSRRGDSEKLFF. The CDR3 DNA sequence: TGTGCCAGCAGCCGCAGGGGGGATAGTGAAAAACTGTTTTTT.

CDR3 amino acids: CASSYYRGNGYTF. In DNA, the CDR3 is TGTGCCAGCAGTTATTATCGGGGCAATGGCTACACCTTC. The chain joins TRBV6-2 or TRBV6-3 to TRBJ1-2; D perhaps matches TRBD1 (5 bases). Trimming took 3 bases from V and 6 from J, leaving 11 bases between them. CDR1 MNHEY and CDR2 SVGEGT come from the germline V gene. The CDR3 has 13 residues.

The V gene is TRBV7-2, the J gene TRBJ2-3; D uncertain. This CDR3 is 17 amino acids long. With 1 base removed from V and 2 bases from J, the gap between germline ends came to 16 bases. Germline loops: CDR1 SGHTA, CDR2 FQGNSA. The CDR3 is CASSLGQARLLTDTQYF. The CDR3 region has the DNA TGTGCCAGCAGCTTAGGTCAGGCCAGGCTCCTCACAGATACGCAGTATTTT.

A note on this clone: One end of the junction does not line up with germline, which may come from a read error. The rearrangement uses TRBV10-3 and TRBJ1-5; 11 positions match TRBD1. CDR3 size: 12 residues. Germline loops: CDR1 ENHRY, CDR2 SYGVKD. The chain's CDR3 is CATRTGGLPPHF. CDR3 nucleotides: TGTGCCACAAGGACAGGGGGCCTACCCCCGCATTTT.

This chain joins TRBV30 and TRBJ2-3; D call uncertain. In germline, CDR1 is GTSNPN, CDR2 SVGIG (reference sequence). The CDR3 has 13 residues. Trimming took 0 bases from V and 6 from J, leaving 10 bases between them. CDR3 sequence: CAWSVLLGDTQYF. In nucleotides, the CDR3 is TGTGCCTGGAGTGTACTTCTGGGGGATACGCAGTATTTT.

The V and J genes are TRBV4-1 and TRBJ2-7, with D hard to call. The length of the CDR3 is 12 residues. Germline V gene lookup returns CDR1 MGHRA and CDR2 YSYEKL. With 6 bases removed from V and 1 base from J, the gap between germline ends came to 7 bases. The CDR3 DNA follows: TGCGCCAGCAGGACCCAGTCCTACGAGCAGTACTTC. Protein sequence: CASRTQSYEQYF.

This chain links TRBV27 with TRBJ1-2; 7 bases map to TRBD1. The V gene end was trimmed by 6 bases and the J gene end by 7 bases; junction bases not matched to a gene: 11. The CDR3 covers 14 residues. Germline V CDR1 and CDR2: MNHEY, SMNVEV (reference sequence). CDR3 sequence reads: CASSLQGNAVGYTF. The CDR3 bases are TGTGCCAGCAGCCTACAGGGGAATGCGGTTGGCTACACCTTC.

The gene calls are TRBV4-3 and TRBJ1-3; D unresolved. The germline V and J ends were trimmed by 1 base and 0 bases, with 7 bases remaining between them. Germline-derived CDR1 and CDR2 are LGHNA and YSLEER. This CDR3 has 15 residues. The CDR3 nucleotides read TGCGCCAGCAGCCAAGGGTGGGCCTCTGGAAACACCATATATTTT. It is translated as CASSQGWASGNTIYF.

The V gene is TRBV7-9, the J gene TRBJ2-3, with D possibly called TRBD1 or TRBD2 (6 bases each). This CDR3 has 16 amino acids. V shed 5 bases and J shed 0 bases, with 15 bases lying between them. Looked up from germline, CDR1 is SEHNR and CDR2 is FQNEAQ (reference sequence). In DNA, the CDR3 is TGTGCCAGCAGCCCAGGGGACTTCGTTAGCACAGATACGCAGTATTTT. This translates into CASSPGDFVSTDTQYF.

The gene calls are TRBV28 and TRBJ2-3; 8 positions agree with TRBD1. Germline V gives CDR1 MDHEN, CDR2 SYDVKM. This CDR3 has 16 amino acids. V was clipped by 5 bases and J by 2 bases; unmatched bases: 9. The CDR3 nucleotides are TGTGCCAGCAGTCCCGAGGGGACAGGTTACACAGATACGCAGTATTTT. This codes for CASSPEGTGYTDTQYF. The variable domain in full, with the rest retrieved from reference TRBV28 and TRBJ2-3, is DVKVTQSSRYLVKRTGEKVFLECVQDMDHENMFWYRQDPGLGLRLIYFSYDVKMKEKGDIPEGYSVSREKKERFSLILESASTNQTSMYLCASSPEGTGYTDTQYFGPGTRLTVL.

The V gene is TRBV6-5, the J gene TRBJ2-7, with D perhaps assigned TRBD1 or TRBD2 (5 bases each). The germline gives CDR1 MNHEY, CDR2 SVGAGI. This CDR3 is built from 15 residues. Trimming left V 2 bases short and J 3 bases short, with 14 bases between. The CDR3 sequence: CASSYRQWGSYEQYF. The DNA for the CDR3 is TGTGCCAGCAGTTACCGACAGTGGGGGAGCTACGAGCAGTACTTC.